This passage covers 5 T cell receptor beta chains from one sample sequenced in a study of human T cells and chemical hapten exposure (dated by TCRdb to about 2021). In light of the paper, this sample's time point label describes: pre-sensitization, week 0. Explained via the paper, the treatment or condition label denotes: therapeutic diphenylcyclopropenone sensitization with weekly scalp DPC. Receptors were amplified or captured by RACE. The reads were generated on a NextSeq 500. TCRdb cleaned the public reads at Q25 with fastp, built clones with MiXCR and kept in-frame beta chains. CDR3 protein sequences are deduplicated, and each keeps its most common genes and DNA. Present in this sample are some 59,000 distinct CDR3 sequences, roughly 10% of which were seen just once. 3.5% to 4.5% of the sample comes from the top ten. The input for sequencing was whole blood, taken in connection with sensitization to the hapten diphenylcyclopropenone (DPC). These receptors all come from a middle-aged woman with alopecia areata. Some clones in this sample may be carry-over from other donors' samples.

V and J are TRBV27 and TRBJ2-4, with D perhaps matching TRBD1 (5 bases). The CDR3 sequence is 13 residues long. Germline V gives CDR1 MNHEY, CDR2 SMNVEV (reference sequence). V lost 3 bases and J lost 4, with 7 bases in between. CDR3 region: CASSFREKNIQYF. CDR3 nucleotides: TGTGCCAGCAGTTTCAGGGAAAAAAACATTCAGTACTTC.

The rearrangement uses TRBV21-1 and TRBJ1-3; TRBD1, the D gene given by the table, was not confirmed from the DNA. TRBV21-1 is designated a pseudogene. CDR3 length: 15 amino acids. The CDR3 region has the DNA TGTGCCAGCAGCAAATCGACAGGGGCAGAAAACACCATATATTTT. Its protein is CASSKSTGAENTIYF.

This clonotype was observed at least ten times. This chain connects TRBV6-5 to TRBJ2-7; weak D call: TRBD1 (6 bases). V was shortened by 6 bases and J by 0 bases, with 12 bases between the two germline ends. The germline CDR1 and CDR2 sequences are MNHEY and SVGAGI. The CDR3 consists of 14 residues. CDR3 coding DNA: TGTGCCAGCAGGCCGGGACACCTCTCCTACGAGCAGTACTTC. It encodes CASRPGHLSYEQYF.

The V call is TRBV6-2 or TRBV6-3, the J call TRBJ1-5; 7 bases are shared with TRBD1. The CDR3 runs to 13 residues. Germline V lookup: CDR1 MNHEY, CDR2 SVGEGT. Losses at the gene ends were 6 bases for V and 9 bases for J; bases not matched to a gene: 8. This chain's CDR3 is CASRPTGAGPQHF. CDR3 DNA sequence: TGTGCCAGCAGGCCTACAGGGGCCGGGCCCCAGCATTTT.

This clonotype occurred a few times. This sequence joins TRBV6-5 and TRBJ1-2; D not resolved. This CDR3 is built from 13 residues. The germline gives CDR1 MNHEY, CDR2 SVGAGI. The V end lost 0 bases, the J end lost 2 bases, and 4 bases lay between the germline ends. This CDR3 is CASSYSINYGYTF. DNA of the CDR3: TGTGCCAGCAGTTACTCGATCAACTATGGCTACACCTTC.